Below, 21 T cell receptor beta chains from the same sample are listed, as sequenced in a study of T cell changes during pregnancy in multiple sclerosis. TCRdb keeps only in-frame clones here, not all; method: immunoSEQ multiplex PCR. The table records roughly 35,000 clones, around nine tenths of them present only once. The sequences come from CD8+ T cells from peripheral blood mononuclear cells, collected before pregnancy. These receptors came from a female donor with multiple sclerosis, enrolled in a pregnancy study.

This chain connects TRBV6-6 to TRBJ2-7, with 7 bases identical to TRBD1. This CDR3 has 15 amino acids. J lost 3 bases, V lost 5 bases, and 10 bases had no gene match. Germline CDR1 reads MNHNY; CDR2 reads SVGAGI (reference sequence). CDR3 protein: CASSPTPGQIYEQYF. CDR3 in DNA: TGTGCCAGCAGTCCTACACCGGGACAGATCTACGAGCAGTACTTC.

The V gene is TRBV11-2, the J gene TRBJ2-7; 7 nucleotides line up with TRBD1. Trimming cost V 5 bases and J 0 bases; bases outside gene matches: 4. The CDR3 is 14 amino acids. Germline V gene sequence: CDR1 SGHAT, CDR2 FQNNGV. CDR3 region: CASSRRDSSYEQYF. The CDR3 DNA reads as TGTGCCAGCAGCCGCCGGGACAGCTCCTACGAGCAGTACTTC.

This clone was seen a handful of times. V gene TRBV9 combines with J gene TRBJ1-1, with no clear D. The CDR3 sequence is 13 residues long. The V and J ends lost 5 bases and 5 bases respectively, with 13 bases between them. The germline gives CDR1 SGDLS, CDR2 YYNGEE. CDR3 in amino acids: CASSGEGWTEAFF. CDR3 nucleotides: TGTGCCAGCAGTGGGGAGGGTTGGACTGAAGCTTTCTTT.

This clone was seen a single time. This chain links TRBV7-3 with TRBJ1-3; a possible D gene is TRBD1 (5 bases). Germline CDR1 and CDR2: SGHTA and FQGTGA. CDR3 length equals 15 residues. Trimming stripped 5 bases from V and 3 bases from J, with 14 bases between. The CDR3 spells CASSAGGGIGNTIYF. For the CDR3, the DNA is TGTGCCAGCAGCGCCGGTGGGGGGATTGGAAACACCATATATTTT.

This chain uses TRBV9 with TRBJ2-3; D is perhaps TRBD1 (5 bases). The germline V gene has CDR1 SGDLS and CDR2 YYNGEE. This CDR3 comprises 15 residues. Trimming stripped 0 bases from V and 5 bases from J, with 13 bases between. In DNA form, the CDR3 reads TGTGCCAGCAGCGTAGTACAGGTAGGGCTAGATACGCAGTATTTT. Amino acid sequence: CASSVVQVGLDTQYF.

The V and J genes are TRBV10-3 and TRBJ1-2; 7 bases map to TRBD1. The CDR3 contains 15 residues. Germline loops: CDR1 ENHRY, CDR2 SYGVKD. V shed 0 bases, J shed 5 bases, and the junction held 6 bases outside the gene matches. The CDR3 loop reads CAISESVTGAYGYTF. The CDR3 region has the DNA TGTGCCATCAGTGAGTCAGTTACAGGGGCTTATGGCTACACCTTC.

The rearrangement uses TRBV4-3 and TRBJ2-1; maybe TRBD1 (6 bases). From germline, CDR1 is LGHNA and CDR2 YSLEER. The CDR3 loop spans 14 amino acids. With 1 base removed from V and 5 bases from J, the gap between germline ends came to 9 bases. Written as DNA, the CDR3 is TGCGCCAGCAGCCAAGGGAACAGGGACAATGAGCAGTTCTTC. Its translation: CASSQGNRDNEQFF.

The chain carries TRBV11-2 and TRBJ2-2; TRBD1 matches at 7 bases. The germline CDR1 and CDR2 sequences are SGHAT and FQNNGV. V shed 5 bases and J 7 bases; nucleotides not matched to a gene: 7. The CDR3 totals 14 residues. This CDR3 reads CASSPGTEYGELFF. CDR3 in DNA: TGTGCCAGCAGCCCCGGGACAGAGTACGGGGAGCTGTTTTTT.

This clone was detected once. The chain employs TRBV2 and TRBJ2-4; D is perhaps TRBD1 (6 bases). The CDR3 runs to 15 residues. Deletions cut 4 bases from V and 3 bases from J, with 13 bases between. The germline V gene encodes CDR1 SNHLY and CDR2 FYNNEI. The CDR3 nucleotides read TGTGCCAGCAGTGGGCAGGGGAAAGACAAAAACATTCAGTACTTC. Protein: CASSGQGKDKNIQYF.

The chain recombines TRBV4-1 with TRBJ2-3; 8 bases match TRBD1. J lost 1 base, V lost 0 bases, and 6 bases had no gene match. Germline V gene lookup returns CDR1 MGHRA and CDR2 YSYEKL. The CDR3 covers 17 residues. CDR3 in DNA: TGCGCCAGCAGCCAAGATAGGGAGACAGGGGGCACAGATACGCAGTATTTT. It translates to CASSQDRETGGTDTQYF.

The gene calls are TRBV19 and TRBJ1-5; 7 nucleotides agree with TRBD1. The length of the CDR3 is 16 residues. V trimming: 4 bases; J trimming: 5 bases; junction bases outside the gene matches: 11. The germline CDR1 and CDR2 sequences are LNHDA and SQIVND (reference sequence). The CDR3 loop is CASSTRTGYPDQPQHF. CDR3 bases: TGTGCCAGTAGTACCCGGACAGGCTACCCCGATCAGCCCCAGCATTTT.

The rearrangement links TRBV30 to TRBJ1-5, with D possibly matching TRBD1 (5 bases). Germline V CDR1 and CDR2: GTSNPN, SVGIG (reference sequence). V dropped 5 bases and J dropped 4 bases, with 12 bases sitting between them. The CDR3 is 13 amino acids. As DNA, the CDR3 is TGTGCCTGGGATACAGGATTAAATCAGCCCCAGCATTTT. This gives the protein CAWDTGLNQPQHF.

In DNA form, the CDR3 reads TGTGCCACGGGGAGTTCCTACGAGCAGTACTTC. Protein sequence: CATGSSYEQYF. The chain is built from TRBV6-6 and TRBJ2-7; possibly TRBD2 for D (5 bases). Per germline, CDR1 MNHNY and CDR2 SVGAGI (reference sequence). This CDR3 contains 11 residues. Trimming pared 10 bases from V and 1 base from J, leaving 8 bases between.

The chain combines TRBV7-6 with TRBJ2-1; 9 bases map to TRBD2. Trimming removed 6 bases from V and 5 bases from J; junction bases left unmatched: 11. CDR1 SGHVS and CDR2 FNYEAQ come from the germline V gene. The CDR3 is 16 residues long. The CDR3 is CASRPRSASGDNEQFF. The DNA of the CDR3 is TGTGCCAGCAGACCAAGGTCGGCTAGCGGGGACAATGAGCAGTTCTTC.

The chain is built from TRBV27 and TRBJ2-7, with TRBD1 matching 7 bases. CDR3 length equals 15 residues. The germline V gene encodes CDR1 MNHEY and CDR2 SMNVEV (reference sequence). The V segment lost 4 bases and the J segment 2 bases; nucleotides outside the gene matches: 8. The CDR3 coding sequence is TGTGCCAGCAGTTCTCGGACAGGTCTGGCCTACGAGCAGTACTTC. Translation: CASSSRTGLAYEQYF.

The rearrangement uses TRBV4-3 and TRBJ2-3, with 11 bases identical to TRBD1. The CDR3 loop spans 16 amino acids. V dropped 0 bases and J dropped 6; count of bases not matched to a gene: 5. CDR1 is LGHNA and CDR2 is YSLEER in the germline V gene. CDR3 sequence (DNA): TGCGCCAGCAGCCAAGATTGGGACAGGGGGTTGGATACGCAGTATTTT. It encodes CASSQDWDRGLDTQYF.

V usage is TRBV27 and J usage is TRBJ2-1; 7 bases fit TRBD2. After removal of 8 bases from V and 3 bases from J, the junction contained 4 bases not matched to a gene. The germline V gene has CDR1 MNHEY and CDR2 SMNVEV (reference sequence). The CDR3 consists of 13 residues. The CDR3 is CASAGDFYNEQFF. The CDR3 DNA sequence: TGTGCCAGCGCGGGGGATTTCTACAATGAGCAGTTCTTC.

The chain is built from TRBV7-9 and TRBJ2-5; 10 nucleotides line up with TRBD1. The junction had 12 bases not matched to a gene; V was cut back by 5 bases and J by 3 bases. CDR1 SEHNR and CDR2 FQNEAQ come from the germline V gene (reference sequence). This CDR3 contains 17 residues. This CDR3 is CASSPRTGGSEKETQYF. The CDR3 nucleotides are TGTGCCAGCAGCCCAAGGACAGGGGGATCGGAGAAAGAGACCCAGTACTTC.

The chain uses TRBV2 and TRBJ2-7, with TRBD2 matching over 8 bases. The CDR3 totals 15 residues. Germline V lookup: CDR1 SNHLY, CDR2 FYNNEI. Trimming at V came to 3 bases and at J to 7 bases, leaving 11 bases not matched to a gene. The CDR3 DNA follows: TGTGCCAGCAGTGACCGGACTAGCTGGCATGAAGAGCAGTACTTC. It specifies CASSDRTSWHEEQYF. The full variable domain, rest sourced from reference TRBV2 and TRBJ2-7, is EPEVTQTPSHQVTQMGQEVILRCVPISNHLYFYWYRQILGQKVEFLVSFYNNEISEKSEIFDDQFSVERPDGSNFTLKIRSTKLEDSAMYFCASSDRTSWHEEQYFGPGTRLTVT.

This rearrangement joins TRBV5-5 to TRBJ1-1; 7 nucleotides line up with TRBD1. Per germline, CDR1 SGHKS and CDR2 YYEKEE (reference sequence). This CDR3 comprises 12 residues. V lost 4 bases and J lost 4; bases outside the gene matches: 1. The CDR3 here is CASSRTGTEAFF. The CDR3 bases are TGTGCCAGCAGCCGGACAGGCACTGAAGCTTTCTTT.

V and J are TRBV7-9 and TRBJ1-2, with 10 bases that match TRBD1. Germline lookup yields CDR1 SEHNR and CDR2 FQNEAQ (reference sequence). This CDR3 has 18 residues. V shed 4 bases and J 8 bases; nucleotides not matched to a gene: 19. The CDR3 here is CASSSISGTGAQGRGYTF. The DNA for the CDR3 is TGTGCCAGCAGCTCCATCTCCGGGACAGGGGCCCAAGGGAGGGGCTACACCTTC.